This T cell receptor beta chain came from a study of blood T cell repertoires in COVID-19 (dated by TCRdb to 2019 to 2021). For the wider study: Samples from collaborators originated in the United States, Italy and Spain and spanned both the acute and convalescent phases of COVID-19. The repertoires were made available in a free public database intended to serve as a resource for research on the immune response to SARS-CoV-2. Deeply sampled blood TCRbeta repertoires from subjects exposed to, actively infected with, or recovered from COVID-19 were included in the dataset. Samples came from the ongoing ImmuneRACE study (first 160 participants) plus 1,254 subjects from 6 global collaborators. The sample metadata nearly always contained a de-identified subject ID, COVID-19 status, age in years and sex. The material from the prospective study consisted of cDNA or gDNA derived from T cells, B-cell-depleted T cells, or PBMCs. Where available, HLA class I and class II types were taken from metadata supplied by the sample provider and were not determined by assay-based typing. Study-wide conclusions, independent of this receptor: Clinical and demographic metadata were provided uncurated, with the amount varying by source and participant.

The collaborating institutions used their own protocols to collect whole blood in K2EDTA tubes. Collaborator samples were shipped for TCRbeta analysis as frozen whole blood, isolated PBMCs, or DNA extracted from either sample type. Concerning this clone itself: Its antigen specificity is not known. No clone much larger than this one lies a single base away; base qualities are absent.

The immunoSEQ Assay, a bias-controlled multiplex PCR, was used to amplify TCRbeta CDR3 regions from genomic DNA. In the paper's pipeline: The number of nucleated cells in each sample was estimated by amplification of reference gene primers within the assay. To quantify the absolute abundance of each unique TCRbeta CDR3 rearrangement, sequence reads were collapsed and filtered. Productive Simpson clonality was computed per sample as the square root of Simpson's diversity index over productive rearrangements. The table was pulled from immuneACCESS by TCRdb, which kept in-frame rearrangements only. Such tables lose some clones; where checked, under half of the loss comes from unresolved V genes, and the rest has no known cause. The V and J calls and clone size were taken over from that table, and D and trimming were inferred from the DNA. In all, the sample holds 110,000 or so clones, and 80% to 90% of those were seen once. 25% to 30% of the sample goes to the ten largest clones.

The germline V and J ends show losses of 0 bases and 6 bases respectively, and no gene match explains 7 bases of the junction. The germline V gene yields SGHRS for CDR1 and YFSETQ for CDR2. The CDR3 numbers 15 residues from cysteine through phenylalanine. The sequence is cut down to CDR3 DNA, 45 bases in frame from base 1. The chain couples TRBV5-1 to TRBJ2-3; 7 central nucleotides agree with TRBD1. The specimen was peripheral blood. The sequence derives from a man between 65 and 85 years old with active or convalescent COVID-19. The CDR3 here reads CASSLGQGNGDTQYF. In nucleotides, the sequence is TGCGCCAGCAGCTTGGGACAGGGTAATGGGGATACGCAGTATTTT.